This T cell receptor beta chain stems from a study of blood T cell repertoires in COVID-19 (dated by TCRdb to 2019 to 2021). The study in broad terms: The collaborator samples originated in the United States, Italy and Spain and spanned the acute and convalescent phases of COVID-19. The material from the prospective study consisted of cDNA or gDNA derived from T cells, B-cell-depleted T cells, or PBMCs. Subjects who had been exposed to COVID-19, were actively infected with it, or had recovered from it provided the deeply sampled blood TCRbeta repertoires that made up the dataset. The repertoires were made available in a free public database intended to serve as a resource for research on the immune response to SARS-CoV-2. Samples came from the ongoing ImmuneRACE study (first 160 participants) plus 1,254 subjects from 6 global collaborators. Sample metadata almost always included a de-identified subject ID, COVID-19 status, age in years and sex. HLA class I and class II types, where available, came from metadata supplied by the sample provider rather than from assay-based typing. The paper's findings and limits, for the study overall: How much clinical and demographic metadata was included differed by source and by participant, and the metadata was provided uncurated.

The immunoSEQ Assay, a bias-controlled multiplex PCR, was used to amplify TCRbeta CDR3 regions from genomic DNA. In the authors' own workflow: Within the assay, amplification of reference gene primers was used to estimate how many nucleated cells each sample contained. To quantify the absolute abundance of each unique TCRbeta CDR3 rearrangement, sequence reads were collapsed and filtered. For each sample, productive Simpson clonality was calculated as the square root of Simpson's diversity index across productive rearrangements. TCRdb provides this immuneACCESS table in a form limited to in-frame rearrangements. Some clones are lacking; in checked studies, under half of them reflect an unresolved V gene, and why the rest are absent is not known. V, J and clone size are taken as reported in that table, and D and trimming were inferred from the DNA itself. The sample data list roughly 60,000 clones, and over 70% of these were observed just once. About 9.4% of the sample is taken by the ten largest.

There are a few counts of this clone. Its antigen specificity is not known. Base qualities are not provided; no much larger clone lies one nucleotide away. The germline ends are 12 bases apart after V is trimmed by 3 bases and J by 0 bases. The germline V gene (reference sequence) provides CDR1 SEHNR and CDR2 FQNEAQ. Including cysteine and phenylalanine, the CDR3 has 16 amino acids. Here the CDR3 DNA is all that survives: 48 bases in frame from base 1. One collaborating source in Seattle enrolled patients while the patients were actively infected and followed the patients over time throughout the course of disease. Each collaborating institution followed its own protocols to collect whole blood in K2EDTA tubes. Collaborator samples were shipped for TCRbeta analysis as frozen whole blood, isolated PBMCs, or DNA extracted from either sample type.

This receptor chain uses TRBV7-9 and TRBJ2-1, with a weak D call of TRBD1 (5 bases match). The material sequenced was peripheral blood. The TCR comes from a man under 40 with COVID-19, enrolled during active disease. The CDR3 has the sequence CASSFARGGSYNEQFF. The nucleotide sequence is given as TGTGCCAGCAGCTTCGCAAGGGGTGGCTCCTACAATGAGCAGTTCTTC.